The clone carrying this TCR beta chain was counted between two and nine times. Its matching antigen is unknown. The data belong to a study of CD8 T cells in ankylosing spondylitis. General observations from the study: One TCR beta motif, made up of several highly homologous variants, appeared characteristic of ankylosing spondylitis blood. Matched synovial fluid from ankylosing spondylitis patients was reported to be enriched for disease-linked clones.

Quantitative 5'-RACE with molecular barcodes produced the TCR beta libraries. TCRdb re-called the 5' RACE reads through MiXCR, storing one row per CDR3 protein. The table lists about 130,000 distinct CDR3 sequences, 9.3% of them singletons, with approximately 3.6% in the top ten. V lost 8 bases and J lost 5; bases outside the gene matches: 8. Germline CDR1 SEHNR, CDR2 FQNEAQ (reference sequence). The CDR3 consists of 14 residues. Material for sequencing was blood, either unsorted or a sorted T cell fraction (not recorded which). This clonotype originated in a male donor with ankylosing spondylitis or in good health (not recorded which). The chain has TRBV7-9 and TRBJ2-5, with 10 bases matching TRBD2. CDR3 in DNA: TGTGCCAGCGCCCTAGCGGGAGACGGCGAGACCCAGTACTTC. Translation: CASALAGDGETQYF.